This T cell receptor beta chain was obtained from a study of cytomegalovirus exposure and HLA in healthy donors. Background on the study: The same platform used for the 666 first-cohort repertoires was also used for the approximately 120 validation repertoires, as a later analysis reported. Study observations and caveats: For most TCR sequences rarity was the rule, although some public TCRs occurred in many donors. There were under 200 TCR beta chains listed as cytomegalovirus-associated. In vitro confirmation showed a few CMV-associated chains to be CMV antigen specific.

Profiled with immunoSEQ multiplex PCR; TCRdb holds only in-frame clones, not every one. The data contain about 130,000 clones, 89% of them singletons. The CDR3 is 13 residues long. CDR1 is MGHRA, CDR2 YSYEKL, per germline. Trimming stripped 0 bases from V and 3 bases from J, with 5 bases between. This clone appeared a few times. What it binds is unknown. The sample was PBMCs. This rearrangement joins TRBV4-1 to TRBJ1-1, with D possibly TRBD1 on 5 matching bases. The TCR originated in a woman aged 18-35 years in good health and CMV-seropositive. The CDR3 sequence: CASSQDRDTEAFF. For the CDR3, the DNA is TGCGCCAGCAGCCAAGACAGGGACACTGAAGCTTTCTTT.